The rows below give T cell receptor beta chains drawn from one sample of a study of shared clonotypes between healthy human individuals. Using immunoSEQ multiplex PCR, the repertoire was profiled, and TCRdb retains in-frame clones only, with some absent. The table lists about 95,000 clones, under 80% of them singletons. Specimen: memory CD8+ T cells sorted from blood. These receptors originate from a man aged 30 to 45 in good health. The CDR3 runs from the conserved cysteine through the conserved F or W. The order of the fields is D gene, J gene, V gene, clone size, CDR3 DNA, CDR3 protein. D genes are given only for firm matches. Clone size, where shown, is once, few, many, or a class for clones that have expanded.

D gene: TRBD1; J gene: TRBJ1-5; V gene: TRBV7-2; clone size: .; CDR3 DNA: TGTGCCAGCAGCCACTTGGGACAGGGGGTGAATCAGCCCCAGCATTTT; CDR3 protein: CASSHLGQGVNQPQHF
D gene: TRBD1; J gene: TRBJ2-7; V gene: TRBV28; clone size: few; CDR3 DNA: TGTGCCAGCAGTTTAGGTAGGACAGGGATCTACGAGCAGTACTTC; CDR3 protein: CASSLGRTGIYEQYF
D gene: .; J gene: TRBJ2-1; V gene: TRBV2; clone size: many; CDR3 DNA: TGTGCCAGTATCGAGGGCTCCTACAATGAGCAGTTCTTC; CDR3 protein: CASIEGSYNEQFF
D gene: .; J gene: TRBJ2-7; V gene: TRBV7-3; clone size: once; CDR3 DNA: TGTGCCAGCAGCTTAGGGGCCTCCTACGAGCAGTACTTC; CDR3 protein: CASSLGASYEQYF
D gene: TRBD2; J gene: TRBJ2-3; V gene: TRBV7-8; clone size: .; CDR3 DNA: TGTGCCAGCAGCTTAGCCCCTAGCGGGGATATTGCTAGCACAGATACGCAGTATTTT; CDR3 protein: CASSLAPSGDIASTDTQYF
D gene: .; J gene: TRBJ2-1; V gene: TRBV25-1; clone size: .; CDR3 DNA: TGTGCCAGCACCCCACCGGACAGTCCTGGGAATGAGCAGTTCTTC; CDR3 protein: CASTPPDSPGNEQFF
D gene: .; J gene: TRBJ2-3; V gene: TRBV2; clone size: .; CDR3 DNA: TGTGCCAGCAGTGACAGGGGCGCCCCAGATACGCAGTATTTT; CDR3 protein: CASSDRGAPDTQYF
D gene: TRBD2; J gene: TRBJ2-7; V gene: TRBV11-2; clone size: .; CDR3 DNA: TGTGCCAGCAGTCTAGCGGGAGGAACGTACGAGCAGTACTTC; CDR3 protein: CASSLAGGTYEQYF
D gene: TRBD1; J gene: TRBJ2-7; V gene: TRBV19; clone size: .; CDR3 DNA: TGTGCCAGTAGTAGCGGGACAGGGGCCGAGCAGTACTTC; CDR3 protein: CASSSGTGAEQYF
D gene: .; J gene: TRBJ2-1; V gene: TRBV7-3; clone size: .; CDR3 DNA: TGTGCCAGCAGCTCGTCGTCCGTCTACAATGAGCAGTTCTTC; CDR3 protein: CASSSSSVYNEQFF
D gene: .; J gene: TRBJ1-1; V gene: TRBV7-4; clone size: .; CDR3 DNA: TGTGCCAGCAGCTTAATTCGGAATACTGAAGCTTTCTTT; CDR3 protein: CASSLIRNTEAFF
D gene: .; J gene: TRBJ1-1; V gene: TRBV19; clone size: few; CDR3 DNA: TGTGCCAGTATTCTACAGGGCGCGGGGACTGAAGCTTTCTTT; CDR3 protein: CASILQGAGTEAFF
D gene: TRBD2; J gene: TRBJ2-5; V gene: TRBV28; clone size: once; CDR3 DNA: TGTGCCAGCAGCCCTTTGACTAGCGCAGGGACCCAGTACTTC; CDR3 protein: CASSPLTSAGTQYF
D gene: TRBD1; J gene: TRBJ1-1; V gene: TRBV6-5; clone size: .; CDR3 DNA: TGTGCCAGCAGCCACAGGGGGACCACTGAAGCTTTCTTT; CDR3 protein: CASSHRGTTEAFF
D gene: TRBD1; J gene: TRBJ2-1; V gene: TRBV11-2; clone size: .; CDR3 DNA: TGTGCCAGCAGCTTAGATCCGGGACAGCCCTACAATGAGCAGTTCTTC; CDR3 protein: CASSLDPGQPYNEQFF
D gene: .; J gene: TRBJ2-3; V gene: TRBV14; clone size: .; CDR3 DNA: TGTGCCAGCAGCCAAGACTTCCCAGATACGCAGTATTTT; CDR3 protein: CASSQDFPDTQYF
D gene: .; J gene: TRBJ1-1; V gene: TRBV15; clone size: many; CDR3 DNA: TGTGCCACCAGCACCACGTGGCCCGGGACAAACACTGAAGCTTTCTTT; CDR3 protein: CATSTTWPGTNTEAFF
D gene: .; J gene: TRBJ2-3; V gene: TRBV7-8; clone size: .; CDR3 DNA: TGTGCCAGCAGCTCAGGACAGGGAGGGAGCACAGATACGCAGTATTTT; CDR3 protein: CASSSGQGGSTDTQYF
D gene: .; J gene: TRBJ2-7; V gene: TRBV28; clone size: .; CDR3 DNA: TGTGCCAGCAGCCCACCAGGAGATCGCCTCAAGCAGTACTTC; CDR3 protein: CASSPPGDRLKQYF
D gene: .; J gene: TRBJ2-2; V gene: TRBV6-1; clone size: .; CDR3 DNA: TGTGCCAGCAGTGAAGTGGCAGGGGCGGGCACCGGGGAGCTGTTTTTT; CDR3 protein: CASSEVAGAGTGELFF
D gene: TRBD2; J gene: TRBJ2-1; V gene: TRBV4-3; clone size: .; CDR3 DNA: TGCGCCAGCAGCCAAGATCGGGGGGGCTCGTACAATGAGCAGTTCTTC; CDR3 protein: CASSQDRGGSYNEQFF
D gene: .; J gene: TRBJ2-7; V gene: TRBV5-6; clone size: .; CDR3 DNA: TGTGCCAGCGGTTTGAACGAGCAGTACTTC; CDR3 protein: CASGLNEQYF
D gene: .; J gene: TRBJ2-7; V gene: TRBV7-2; clone size: few; CDR3 DNA: TGTGCCAGCAGCCCCCGACCGGGAGAGACCTACGAGCAGTACTTC; CDR3 protein: CASSPRPGETYEQYF
D gene: .; J gene: TRBJ2-7; V gene: TRBV5-3; clone size: .; CDR3 DNA: TGTGCCAGAAGGATTACACAGGGCTACGAGCAGTACTTC; CDR3 protein: CARRITQGYEQYF
D gene: .; J gene: TRBJ2-2; V gene: TRBV27; clone size: .; CDR3 DNA: TGTGCCAGCAGTTTCGGGGGGCCGAACACCGGGGAGCTGTTTTTT; CDR3 protein: CASSFGGPNTGELFF
D gene: .; J gene: TRBJ2-7; V gene: TRBV15; clone size: .; CDR3 DNA: TGTGCCACGGCAGTAGACAAAGGCTCCTACGAGCAGTACTTC; CDR3 protein: CATAVDKGSYEQYF
D gene: .; J gene: TRBJ1-4; V gene: TRBV6-5; clone size: .; CDR3 DNA: TGTGCCAGCAGTCCCAGTACGGCTAATGAAAAACTGTTTTTT; CDR3 protein: CASSPSTANEKLFF
D gene: .; J gene: TRBJ2-3; V gene: TRBV5-6; clone size: .; CDR3 DNA: TGTGCCAGCAGCTTGGTTCCTAGCACAGATACGCAGTATTTT; CDR3 protein: CASSLVPSTDTQYF
D gene: .; J gene: TRBJ2-7; V gene: TRBV19; clone size: .; CDR3 DNA: TGTGCCAGTAGTCTAAACCGACTGGGGTTCTCCTACGAGCAGTACTTC; CDR3 protein: CASSLNRLGFSYEQYF
D gene: TRBD1; J gene: TRBJ1-5; V gene: TRBV27; clone size: medium-sized; CDR3 DNA: TGTGCCAGCAGAAAAAGGGGGCGCGGGGAGCAGCCCCAGCATTTT; CDR3 protein: CASRKRGRGEQPQHF
D gene: TRBD2; J gene: TRBJ2-3; V gene: TRBV6-1; clone size: many; CDR3 DNA: TGTGCCAGCAGTGGACTAGCGGGGTCAGATACGCAGTATTTT; CDR3 protein: CASSGLAGSDTQYF
D gene: TRBD2; J gene: TRBJ2-7; V gene: TRBV5-4; clone size: few; CDR3 DNA: TGTGCCAGCAGCCCGACTAGCGGGAGCTTCGAGCAGTACTTC; CDR3 protein: CASSPTSGSFEQYF
D gene: TRBD2; J gene: TRBJ2-7; V gene: TRBV14; clone size: .; CDR3 DNA: TGTGCCAGCAGCCCGTTCGGGCTAGCGGTATCCTACGAGCAGTACTTC; CDR3 protein: CASSPFGLAVSYEQYF
D gene: TRBD1; J gene: TRBJ2-2; V gene: TRBV11-1; clone size: .; CDR3 DNA: TGTGCCAGCAGCCCCCCGGGACAGGGTTTTACCGGGGAGCTGTTTTTT; CDR3 protein: CASSPPGQGFTGELFF
D gene: .; J gene: TRBJ2-7; V gene: TRBV4-1; clone size: .; CDR3 DNA: TGCGCCAGCAGCCCCCACGGGACCCCTCACTACGAGCAGTACTTC; CDR3 protein: CASSPHGTPHYEQYF
D gene: .; J gene: TRBJ2-7; V gene: TRBV2; clone size: once; CDR3 DNA: TGTGCCAGCCAGTTGAGTATTGTCGACGAGCAGTACTTC; CDR3 protein: CASQLSIVDEQYF
D gene: .; J gene: TRBJ2-5; V gene: TRBV29-1; clone size: once; CDR3 DNA: TGCAGCGGTGGGGACACTCCCGAGACCCAGTACTTC; CDR3 protein: CSGGDTPETQYF
D gene: .; J gene: TRBJ1-4; V gene: TRBV29-1; clone size: .; CDR3 DNA: TGCAGCGTTGCGATTTTGGGGACCCCTCGGAGGGAAAAACTGTTTTTT; CDR3 protein: CSVAILGTPRREKLFF
D gene: .; J gene: TRBJ2-7; V gene: TRBV9; clone size: few; CDR3 DNA: TGTGCCAGCAGCGTAGGTTCCAGGGCAGGCCCCTACGAGCAGTACTTC; CDR3 protein: CASSVGSRAGPYEQYF
D gene: .; J gene: TRBJ2-1; V gene: TRBV4-3; clone size: .; CDR3 DNA: TGCGCCAGCAGCCAATACCGATTAACTAGCCCCCTACAATACAATGAGCAGTTCTTC; CDR3 protein: CASSQYRLTSPLQYNEQFF
D gene: .; J gene: TRBJ2-7; V gene: TRBV5-5; clone size: once; CDR3 DNA: TGTGCCAGCAGCTTGTTAGGGAACTACGAGCAGTACTTC; CDR3 protein: CASSLLGNYEQYF
D gene: .; J gene: TRBJ2-7; V gene: TRBV10-2; clone size: .; CDR3 DNA: TGCGCCAGCAGTGAGGTGATAGACGAGCAGTACTTC; CDR3 protein: CASSEVIDEQYF
D gene: .; J gene: TRBJ1-6; V gene: TRBV27; clone size: once; CDR3 DNA: TGTGCCAGCAGTGATCAGGGGAATAATTCACCCCTCCACTTT; CDR3 protein: CASSDQGNNSPLHF
D gene: .; J gene: TRBJ2-7; V gene: TRBV6-1; clone size: .; CDR3 DNA: TGTGCCAGCAGTGTCCCGCCCTTAATCGGATACGAGCAGTACTTC; CDR3 protein: CASSVPPLIGYEQYF
D gene: TRBD1; J gene: TRBJ2-7; V gene: TRBV4-1; clone size: .; CDR3 DNA: TGCGCCAGCAGCCAGGACAGGACAGAGCAGTACTTC; CDR3 protein: CASSQDRTEQYF
D gene: TRBD1; J gene: TRBJ2-1; V gene: TRBV4-1; clone size: .; CDR3 DNA: TGCGCCAGCAGCCAACTTCCAGGACAGGGTATTTATGAGCAGTTCTTC; CDR3 protein: CASSQLPGQGIYEQFF
D gene: .; J gene: TRBJ2-1; V gene: TRBV14; clone size: .; CDR3 DNA: TGTGCCAGCAGCCAAGGTGGGATTGAGCAGTTCTTC; CDR3 protein: CASSQGGIEQFF
D gene: .; J gene: TRBJ1-1; V gene: TRBV9; clone size: .; CDR3 DNA: TGTGCCAGCAGCGTAGGCGGACCGAACACTGAAGCTTTCTTT; CDR3 protein: CASSVGGPNTEAFF
D gene: .; J gene: TRBJ2-1; V gene: TRBV11-2; clone size: few; CDR3 DNA: TGTGCCAGCAGCCCCCCCACTAGCAGGAATGAGCAGTTCTTC; CDR3 protein: CASSPPTSRNEQFF
D gene: .; J gene: TRBJ1-5; V gene: TRBV19; clone size: .; CDR3 DNA: TGTGCCTCATCCGGGACGGCCTATAGCAATCAGCCCCAGCATTTT; CDR3 protein: CASSGTAYSNQPQHF
D gene: .; J gene: TRBJ1-2; V gene: TRBV5-4; clone size: .; CDR3 DNA: TGTGCCAGCGCCCGAGACGGCAACTATGGCTACACCTTC; CDR3 protein: CASARDGNYGYTF
D gene: TRBD1; J gene: TRBJ1-3; V gene: TRBV27; clone size: .; CDR3 DNA: TGTGCCACCAGGGAGACAGGGCCGGTAAACACCATATATTTT; CDR3 protein: CATRETGPVNTIYF
D gene: .; J gene: TRBJ1-1; V gene: TRBV27; clone size: .; CDR3 DNA: TGTGCCAGCAGTTTGCATGACAGTGGGACTGAAGCTTTCTTT; CDR3 protein: CASSLHDSGTEAFF
D gene: .; J gene: TRBJ1-2; V gene: TRBV19; clone size: .; CDR3 DNA: TGTGCCAGCTCATCCGCCGGTCGCTATGGCTACACCTTC; CDR3 protein: CASSSAGRYGYTF
D gene: .; J gene: TRBJ2-1; V gene: TRBV19; clone size: few; CDR3 DNA: TGTGCCAGTAGTTTTGGTTTAGAGCAGTTCTTC; CDR3 protein: CASSFGLEQFF